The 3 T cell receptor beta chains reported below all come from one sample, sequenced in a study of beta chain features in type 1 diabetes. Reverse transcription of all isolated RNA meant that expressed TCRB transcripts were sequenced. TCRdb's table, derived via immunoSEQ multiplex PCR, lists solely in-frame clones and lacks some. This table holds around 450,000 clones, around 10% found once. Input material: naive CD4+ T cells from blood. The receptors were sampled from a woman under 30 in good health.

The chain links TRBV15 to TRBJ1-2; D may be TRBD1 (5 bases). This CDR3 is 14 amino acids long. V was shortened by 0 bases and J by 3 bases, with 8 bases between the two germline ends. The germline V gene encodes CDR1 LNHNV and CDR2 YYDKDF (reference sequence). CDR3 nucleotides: TGTGCCACCAGCAGAGATTTAGGGGACTATGGCTACACCTTC. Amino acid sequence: CATSRDLGDYGYTF.

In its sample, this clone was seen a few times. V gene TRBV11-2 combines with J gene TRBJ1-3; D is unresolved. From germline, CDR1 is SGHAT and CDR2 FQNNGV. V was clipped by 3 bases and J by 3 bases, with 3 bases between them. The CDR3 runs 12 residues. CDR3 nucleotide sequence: TGTGCCAGCAGCTTCGGTGGAAACACCATATATTTT. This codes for CASSFGGNTIYF.

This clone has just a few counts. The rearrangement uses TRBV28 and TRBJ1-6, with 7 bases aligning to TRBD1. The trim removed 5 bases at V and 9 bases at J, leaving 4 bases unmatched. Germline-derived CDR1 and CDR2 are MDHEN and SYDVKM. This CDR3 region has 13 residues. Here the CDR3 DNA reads TGTGCCAGCAGTCGGGACAGAACTTCACCCCTCCACTTT. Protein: CASSRDRTSPLHF.